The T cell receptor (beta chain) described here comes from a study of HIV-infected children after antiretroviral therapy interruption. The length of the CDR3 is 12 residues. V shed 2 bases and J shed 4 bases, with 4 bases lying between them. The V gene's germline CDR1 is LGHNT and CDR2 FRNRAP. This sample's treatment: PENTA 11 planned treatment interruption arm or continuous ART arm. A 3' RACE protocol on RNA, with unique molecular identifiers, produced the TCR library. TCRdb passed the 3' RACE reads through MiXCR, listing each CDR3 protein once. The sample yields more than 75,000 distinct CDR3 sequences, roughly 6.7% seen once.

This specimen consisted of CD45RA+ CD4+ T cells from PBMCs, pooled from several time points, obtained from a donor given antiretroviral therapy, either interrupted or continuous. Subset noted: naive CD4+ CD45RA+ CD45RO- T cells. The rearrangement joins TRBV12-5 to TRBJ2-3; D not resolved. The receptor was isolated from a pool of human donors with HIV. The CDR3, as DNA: TGTGCTAGTGGTTTGTTCGCAGATACGCAGTATTTT. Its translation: CASGLFADTQYF.